This T cell receptor beta chain was observed in a study of blood T cell repertoires in COVID-19. The germline V gene encodes CDR1 SGHRS and CDR2 YFSETQ. The CDR3 is 14 amino acids. The V gene end was trimmed by 5 bases and the J gene end by 6 bases; junction bases not matched to a gene: 5. Method: immunoSEQ multiplex PCR; TCRdb's copy keeps in-frame clones and lacks some. The sample contains about 370,000 clones, around 91% of which appear only once. This clone was seen more than once but under ten times. Cohort allocation depended upon clinical history that participants reported. The sample consisted of PBMCs or T cells enriched from blood (not recorded which). The source of this sequence is a man between 18 and 29 years old who had recovered from COVID-19. The chain combines TRBV5-1 with TRBJ1-4; TRBD1 agrees at 9 bases. CDR3 residues: CASSQTGGDEKLFF. The CDR3 DNA reads TGCGCCAGCAGTCAGACAGGGGGTGATGAAAAACTGTTTTTT.